The entry below describes one T cell receptor (beta chain). This clonotype was observed many times. This clone's antigen is unknown. No qualities accompany the bases; no much larger clone lies one base away. The data are from a study of CD8+CD57+ T cells in acquired aplastic anemia (dated by TCRdb to the late 2010s). Notes on the research overall: Extracted DNA from sorted CD4+ and CD8+ cells averaged approximately 3 ug, ranging from about 0.18 to 27.4 ug. Healthy donor samples averaged around 10 million reads for CD4+ and 11 million to 14 million for CD8+ cells. Results the study describes overall, beyond this receptor: Between patients and healthy controls, no significant difference in CD8+ Simpson's diversity was found (P=0.060). Twenty-nine CD8+ CDR3 sequences were found in both patients and controls but appeared to be highly expressed in patients and within the immunodominant clones of the patients.

There are 14 amino acids in the CDR3, from cysteine to phenylalanine inclusive. The kept DNA is CDR3 alone, 42 bases in frame from the first base. V loses 8 bases at its end and J loses 2 bases; junction bases beyond the gene matches: 5. In the study, sorted CD4+ and CD8+ blood T cells from patients with severe aplastic anemia and from healthy subjects underwent deep sequencing of TCR repertoires. Ficoll-Paque density gradient centrifugation was used to isolate peripheral blood mononuclear cells. Before DNA extraction, CD4+ and CD8+ T cells were sorted with FACS or magnetic beads. Profiling of TCR beta VDJ combinations and CDR3 sequences used genomic DNA as the template. An Illumina HiSeq 2000 was the platform used for TCR repertoire sequencing. The paper's data handling went like this. TRBV/TRBJ rearrangement plots, CDR3 size and DJ length profiles, and Simpson's diversity index were used to assess repertoires. Whichever DNA sequence was most abundant in the deep sequencing data was defined as the immunodominant clone. CDR3 amino acid sequences were checked for sharing across subjects and were also compared against the VDJdb database and published repertoires. In TCRdb, the public reads were trimmed at Q25 with fastp and aligned with MiXCR, with productive beta chains retained. Each record represents a unique CDR3 protein, reported with the most common genes and DNA among its rows. The V and J calls and clone size are TCRdb's, not the authors'. The sample table lists 80,000 or so distinct CDR3 sequences, under 50% of them with a count of one. The top ten hold approximately 70% of the sample.

The sample comprised sorted CD4+, CD8+, or CD8+CD57+ T cells (not recorded which) from PBMCs. The sequence links TRBV12-3 or TRBV12-4 to TRBJ2-5, with 10 bases aligning to TRBD2. The receptor's source is a human donor in good health, serving as a control. CDR3 region: CASGAGGRQETQYF. The sequenced DNA: TGTGCCAGCGGAGCGGGGGGGCGGCAAGAGACCCAGTACTTC.